This T cell receptor (beta chain) is drawn from a study of T cells after yellow fever vaccination. Study outcomes and limitations: Compared with primary, the secondary response was weaker and peaked at day 5, not 15.

Via MiXCR, TCRdb re-called the 5' RACE reads, giving one row per CDR3 protein. The sample has about 120,000 distinct CDR3 sequences, roughly 10% seen once. This clonotype was recorded a few times. The antigen is not known. Germline V gene data show CDR1 as DFQATT and CDR2 as SNEGSKA (reference sequence). V dropped 3 bases and J dropped 0; count of bases not matched to a gene: 6. The CDR3 has 16 amino acids. The TCR sequence derives from a man aged 18 to 35 who received the YFV17D yellow fever vaccine. The V and J genes are TRBV20-1 and TRBJ1-3; 9 positions agree with TRBD1. Sequenced material: CD8+ T cells sorted from PBMCs, taken on the day of the yellow fever booster vaccination. The CDR3 sequence is CSASGQGSSSGNTIYF. The CDR3 region has the DNA TGCAGTGCTAGCGGACAGGGGTCTAGCTCTGGAAACACCATATATTTT.